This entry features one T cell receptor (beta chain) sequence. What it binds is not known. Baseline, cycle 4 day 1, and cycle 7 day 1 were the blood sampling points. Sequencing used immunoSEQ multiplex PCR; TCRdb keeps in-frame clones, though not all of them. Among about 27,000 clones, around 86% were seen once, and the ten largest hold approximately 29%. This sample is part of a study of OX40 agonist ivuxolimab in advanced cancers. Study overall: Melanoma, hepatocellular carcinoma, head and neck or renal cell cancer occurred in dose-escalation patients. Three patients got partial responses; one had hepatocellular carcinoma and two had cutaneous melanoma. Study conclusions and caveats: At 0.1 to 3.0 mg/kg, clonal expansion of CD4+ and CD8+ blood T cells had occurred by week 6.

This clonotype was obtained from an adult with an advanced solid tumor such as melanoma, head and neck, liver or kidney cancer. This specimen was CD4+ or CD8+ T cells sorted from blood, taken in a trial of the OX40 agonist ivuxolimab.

The CDR3 nucleotides read TGTGCTAGTGGAAACAATCCAGGGGGCCACTACGAGCAGTACTTC. It yields the protein CASGNNPGGHYEQYF. This rearrangement joins TRBV12-5 to TRBJ2-7, with TRBD1 identical over 8 bases. V lost 6 bases to trimming and J lost 3 bases; unmatched junction nucleotides: 10. Per the germline V gene, CDR1 is LGHNT and CDR2 is FRNRAP. This CDR3 contains 15 residues.